One sample yielded the 26 T cell receptor beta chains listed below, sequenced in a study of T cell responses to AZD1222 COVID-19 vaccine. The repertoire was sequenced with immunoSEQ multiplex PCR; TCRdb's copy has only in-frame clones and lacks some. This table has over 150,000 clones, around nine tenths appearing once. This specimen was peripheral blood, taken on day 0 of AZD1222 vaccination. These receptors were taken from an adult in good health.

The chain is built from TRBV2 and TRBJ2-1; TRBD2 agrees at 10 bases. Looked up from germline, CDR1 is SNHLY and CDR2 is FYNNEI. V shed 6 bases, J shed 7 bases, and the junction held 6 bases outside the gene matches. The CDR3 is 14 residues long. The DNA of the CDR3 is TGTGCCAGCAGGCAGCGGGGGGGATTGAATGAGCAGTTCTTC. It specifies CASRQRGGLNEQFF. The full variable domain, in which reference TRBV2 and TRBJ2-1 provide the parts outside the CDR3, is EPEVTQTPSHQVTQMGQEVILRCVPISNHLYFYWYRQILGQKVEFLVSFYNNEISEKSEIFDDQFSVERPDGSNFTLKIRSTKLEDSAMYFCASRQRGGLNEQFFGPGTRLTVL.

The chain employs TRBV27 and TRBJ2-7, with 7 positions matching TRBD1. Germline CDR1 and CDR2: MNHEY and SMNVEV (reference sequence). This CDR3 comprises 13 residues. Losses at the gene ends were 7 bases for V and 8 bases for J; bases not matched to a gene: 11. The CDR3 loop reads CASKTGQATKQYF. The CDR3 nucleotides read TGTGCCAGCAAAACCGGACAGGCCACTAAGCAGTACTTC.

The chain uses TRBV9 and TRBJ2-7; D remains ambiguous. The CDR3 totals 15 residues. Germline V gene sequence: CDR1 SGDLS, CDR2 YYNGEE. Trimming took off 0 bases at V and 2 bases at J, with 12 bases between the two ends. The DNA for the CDR3 is TGTGCCAGCAGCGTAGAGTGGCAGCTTCCCTACGAGCAGTACTTC. As protein: CASSVEWQLPYEQYF.

This CDR3 is CASSQAGGPNQPQHF. The DNA of the CDR3 is TGTGCCAGCAGTCAGGCCGGGGGGCCCAATCAGCCCCAGCATTTT. The J gene is TRBJ1-5, the V gene TRBV6-2 or TRBV6-3; a possible D gene is TRBD1 (6 bases). CDR1 and CDR2 from the germline V gene are MNHEY and SVGEGT. This CDR3 has 15 residues. Trimming pared 5 bases from V and 3 bases from J, leaving 14 bases between.

This sequence joins TRBV5-8 and TRBJ2-1, with 10 bases identical to TRBD2. V was clipped by 3 bases and J by 4 bases; unmatched bases: 4. The CDR3 consists of 15 residues. CDR1 is SGHTS, CDR2 YDEGEE, per germline. The CDR3 is CASSWASGGYNEQFF. The CDR3 DNA is TGTGCCAGCAGCTGGGCTAGCGGGGGTTACAATGAGCAGTTCTTC.

The rearrangement links TRBV4-2 to TRBJ2-2; D gene ambiguous. Germline V CDR1 and CDR2: LGHNA, YNFKEQ. Trimming took 0 bases from V and 0 from J, leaving 8 bases between them. This CDR3 comprises 16 residues. CDR3 protein: CASSQETATNTGELFF. The CDR3 DNA reads as TGTGCCAGCAGCCAAGAGACGGCGACGAACACCGGGGAGCTGTTTTTT.

The chain is built from TRBV7-2 and TRBJ1-4; D remains unclear. V shed 3 bases and J shed 0 bases, with 5 bases lying between them. The V gene's germline CDR1 is SGHTA and CDR2 FQGNSA. This CDR3 comprises 14 residues. The DNA of the CDR3 is TGTGCCAGCAGCTTTCAAGCAACTAATGAAAAACTGTTTTTT. Translation gives CASSFQATNEKLFF. The complete variable domain, with remaining parts taken from reference TRBV7-2 and TRBJ1-4, reads GAGVSQSPSNKVTEKGKDVELRCDPISGHTALYWYRQSLGQGLEFLIYFQGNSAPDKSGLPSDRFSAERTGGSVSTLTIQRTQQEDSAVYLCASSFQATNEKLFFGSGTQLSVL.

The gene calls are TRBV9 and TRBJ1-1, with unresolved D. The V end lost 0 bases, the J end lost 10 bases, and 13 bases lay between the germline ends. The CDR3 has 13 residues. The germline V gene encodes CDR1 SGDLS and CDR2 YYNGEE. The CDR3 region is CASSVEGGNRAFF. CDR3 coding DNA: TGTGCCAGCAGCGTAGAGGGAGGGAACAGAGCTTTCTTT.

The rearrangement joins TRBV27 to TRBJ1-2; 11 bases agree with TRBD1. The CDR3 is 14 residues long. Germline V lookup: CDR1 MNHEY, CDR2 SMNVEV (reference sequence). V dropped 6 bases and J dropped 3; count of bases not matched to a gene: 3. The CDR3 is CASRTGQGDYGYTF. The DNA for the CDR3 is TGTGCCAGCAGAACGGGACAGGGGGACTATGGCTACACCTTC.

The V gene is TRBV5-4, the J gene TRBJ1-1; no firm D call. From germline, CDR1 is SGHNT and CDR2 YYREEE (reference sequence). This CDR3 region has 13 residues. V was trimmed by 0 bases and J by 3 bases, leaving 6 bases between them. In DNA form, the CDR3 reads TGTGCCAGCAGCTTGGTATGGGACACTGAAGCTTTCTTT. Protein sequence: CASSLVWDTEAFF.

The rearrangement uses TRBV6-2 or TRBV6-3 and TRBJ2-4, with D possibly matching TRBD2 (6 bases). Per germline, CDR1 MNHEY and CDR2 SVGEGT. CDR3 length equals 14 residues. The V gene lost 6 bases and the J gene lost 5 bases, with 14 bases spanning the gap. The CDR3 DNA reads TGTGCCAGCAGGCCTGGGGGGTCCCAAAACATTCAGTACTTC. This codes for CASRPGGSQNIQYF.

The gene calls are TRBV12-3 or TRBV12-4 and TRBJ2-5; perhaps TRBD2 as D (6 bases). This CDR3 has 13 amino acids. The germline V and J ends were trimmed by 7 bases and 5 bases, with 14 bases remaining between them. The CDR3 DNA sequence: TGTGCCAGCACCGGGAGAGCTTACGAGACCCAGTACTTC. Its translation: CASTGRAYETQYF.

This sequence joins TRBV19 and TRBJ2-7, with 7 bases aligning to TRBD1. The J segment lost 2 bases and the V segment lost 6 bases, leaving 7 bases of the junction unmatched. The CDR3 runs 14 residues. Germline V gene lookup returns CDR1 LNHDA and CDR2 SQIVND (reference sequence). CDR3 loop: CASSEGQTAYEQYF. CDR3 in DNA: TGTGCCAGTAGCGAGGGACAGACAGCCTACGAGCAGTACTTC.

This chain links TRBV19 with TRBJ1-1; D is perhaps TRBD1 (5 bases). This CDR3 region has 14 residues. CDR1 and CDR2 from the germline V gene are LNHDA and SQIVND (reference sequence). V was shortened by 10 bases and J by 4 bases, with 19 bases between the two germline ends. The CDR3 reads CATKTATSFTEAFF. The CDR3 bases are TGTGCCACCAAGACAGCTACCTCATTCACTGAAGCTTTCTTT.

The chain combines TRBV6-5 with TRBJ1-6; D is unresolved. Per the germline V gene, CDR1 is MNHEY and CDR2 is SVGAGI. V lost 5 bases and J 7 bases, leaving 15 bases between the germline ends. The CDR3 runs 15 residues. The CDR3 protein is CASSRQKMGNSPLHF. In DNA form, the CDR3 reads TGTGCCAGCAGTCGCCAGAAGATGGGGAATTCACCCCTCCACTTT.

This sequence joins TRBV25-1 and TRBJ1-2; 8 bases fit TRBD1. V lost 5 bases to trimming and J lost 4 bases; unmatched junction nucleotides: 9. Germline values: CDR1 MGHDK, CDR2 SYGVNS. The CDR3 consists of 15 residues. The CDR3, as DNA: TGTGCCAGCAGTCCGCGGACAGGGCAGGTCTATGGCTACACCTTC. Translating gives CASSPRTGQVYGYTF.

The rearrangement joins TRBV12-3 or TRBV12-4 to TRBJ1-6; D not certain. V lost 4 bases to trimming and J lost 12 bases, with 7 bases between them. CDR3 length equals 11 residues. Here the CDR3 reads CASSSLGPLHF. CDR3 sequence (DNA): TGTGCCAGCAGTTCTTTGGGACCCCTCCACTTT.

The chain is built from TRBV27 and TRBJ1-2, with 7 bases aligning to TRBD1. J was trimmed by 7 bases and V by 6 bases; bases with no gene match: 14. CDR1 is MNHEY, CDR2 SMNVEV, per germline (reference sequence). This CDR3 spans 15 amino acids. This CDR3 is CASRRQGVSHLGYTF. The CDR3 nucleotides are TGTGCCAGCAGGAGACAGGGTGTATCCCACCTTGGCTACACCTTC.

CDR3 in DNA: TGTGCCAGCAGCGAAGTAACACAGGGAGACGGCTACACCTTC. This sequence encodes CASSEVTQGDGYTF. The chain recombines TRBV7-2 with TRBJ1-2, with D tentatively TRBD1 (6 bases). The CDR3 loop spans 14 amino acids. Germline V lookup: CDR1 SGHTA, CDR2 FQGNSA. V shed 5 bases and J shed 8 bases, with 18 bases lying between them.

This chain links TRBV5-8 with TRBJ1-3, with D perhaps TRBD1 (6 bases). V was trimmed by 0 bases and J by 7 bases, leaving 8 bases between them. Germline V lookup: CDR1 SGHTS, CDR2 YDEGEE. The length of the CDR3 is 13 residues. This CDR3 reads CASSLAGENTIYF. DNA for the CDR3: TGTGCCAGCAGCTTGGCAGGGGAGAACACCATATATTTT.

This chain connects TRBV19 to TRBJ2-7; 8 nucleotides line up with TRBD2. With 6 bases clipped from V and 0 bases from J, the junction kept 7 bases outside the gene matches. Per germline, CDR1 LNHDA and CDR2 SQIVND (reference sequence). The CDR3 totals 15 residues. CDR3 sequence reads: CASSSSGGTSYEQYF. For the CDR3, the DNA is TGTGCCAGTAGCTCCAGCGGGGGCACCTCCTACGAGCAGTACTTC.

This clone has a handful of counts. The chain uses TRBV7-2 and TRBJ1-4; tentative D call: TRBD1 (5 bases). Trimming stripped 5 bases from V and 0 bases from J, with 13 bases between. This CDR3 comprises 16 residues. Germline CDR1 reads SGHTA; CDR2 reads FQGNSA. For the CDR3, the DNA is TGTGCCAGCAGCCTCGGTTGGGGGGCAACTAATGAAAAACTGTTTTTT. This gives the protein CASSLGWGATNEKLFF.

This chain links TRBV2 with TRBJ2-3; 10 nucleotides align to TRBD1. Unmatched junction bases numbered 17, after V lost 10 bases and J lost 1 base. The CDR3 covers 18 residues. From germline, CDR1 is SNHLY and CDR2 FYNNEI. The DNA of the CDR3 is TGTGCCAACCCGACAGGGGGCGCGGAGGGATCTCGCACAGATACGCAGTATTTT. Amino acids: CANPTGGAEGSRTDTQYF.

The rearrangement uses TRBV6-5 and TRBJ1-1; D call uncertain. The germline V gene encodes CDR1 MNHEY and CDR2 SVGAGI. CDR3 length: 16 residues. Between the trimmed V and J ends, which lost 0 bases and 3 bases, there was a span of 14 bases. The CDR3 nucleotides read TGTGCCAGCAGTTACTCAATCGGACTGGTGGACACTGAAGCTTTCTTT. Encoded protein: CASSYSIGLVDTEAFF.

The V and J genes are TRBV6-2 or TRBV6-3 and TRBJ1-3; TRBD1 matches 8 bases. The CDR3 is made up of 18 amino acids. Trimming took 6 bases from V and 0 from J; bases not matched to a gene: 13. CDR1 is MNHEY and CDR2 is SVGEGT in the germline V gene. The CDR3 region has the DNA TGTGCCAGCAGCTGGGAGACTCGACAGGGGATCTCTGGAAACACCATATATTTT. It is translated as CASSWETRQGISGNTIYF.

V is TRBV29-1 and J is TRBJ2-3, with TRBD2 matching 8 bases. The CDR3 totals 15 residues. CDR1 and CDR2 (germline): SQVTM, ANQGSEA. The J segment lost 2 bases and the V segment lost 0 bases, leaving 4 bases of the junction unmatched. The DNA of the CDR3 is TGCAGCGTTGAAGACCGGGGGGGATTCACAGATACGCAGTATTTT. This encodes CSVEDRGGFTDTQYF.